This TCR beta chain comes out of a study of blood T cell repertoires in COVID-19. The CDR3 covers 14 residues. Germline CDR1 and CDR2: MNHEY and SVGAGI. V was cut by 6 bases and J by 2 bases, with 14 bases left in between. Produced via immunoSEQ multiplex PCR; TCRdb's table is partial and in-frame only. The table has over 200,000 clones, about 87% seen once; the top ten hold less than 3%. This receptor was obtained from a man between 25 and 39 years old with COVID-19, enrolled during active disease. The V call is TRBV6-5, the J call TRBJ2-7; D perhaps matches TRBD1 (6 bases). The sequenced material came from peripheral blood. The CDR3 DNA is TGTGCCAGCAGGAGGACAGACACTACCTACGAGCAGTACTTC. It yields the protein CASRRTDTTYEQYF.